The 21 T cell receptor beta chains in this list originate from one sample, sequenced in a study of cytomegalovirus exposure and HLA in healthy donors. PCR employed 60 Vbeta and 13 Jbeta primers. The repertoire was sequenced with immunoSEQ multiplex PCR; TCRdb's copy has only in-frame clones and lacks some. This table lists some 130,000 clones. The sample consisted of PBMCs. The receptors derive from a woman between 35 and 50 years old in good health and CMV-seronegative.

The chain employs TRBV5-6 and TRBJ2-3; TRBD2 agrees at 14 bases. V dropped 4 bases and J dropped 3; count of bases not matched to a gene: 4. In germline, CDR1 is SGHDT, CDR2 YYEEEE. This CDR3 region has 16 residues. The CDR3 DNA reads TGTGCCAGCAGCCTCCGGACTAGCGGGGGGACAGATACGCAGTATTTT. Translated: CASSLRTSGGTDTQYF.

The V gene is TRBV6-1, the J gene TRBJ1-2; no reliable D call. The CDR3 contains 13 residues. Germline CDR1 and CDR2: MNHNS and SASEGT. The V and J ends lost 0 bases and 9 bases respectively, with 11 bases between them. CDR3 in DNA: TGTGCCAGCAGTGAAGCGCTAAGAGGGAGCTACACCTTC. As protein: CASSEALRGSYTF.

Notes on this clone: The same CDR3 can be traced to other DNA sequences in this sample. The rearrangement links TRBV7-2 to TRBJ1-1; TRBD1 aligns across 7 bases. The CDR3 is made up of 14 amino acids. The trim removed 2 bases at V and 0 bases at J, leaving 0 bases unmatched. CDR1 is SGHTA and CDR2 is FQGNSA in the germline V gene. Written as DNA, the CDR3 is TGTGCCAGCAGCTTAAGGGGGCTGAACACTGAAGCTTTCTTT. As protein: CASSLRGLNTEAFF.

The genes are TRBV5-8 and TRBJ2-5, with TRBD1 matching over 8 bases. This CDR3 region has 15 residues. Germline V gene data show CDR1 as SGHTS and CDR2 as YDEGEE. V was pared by 4 bases and J by 5 bases, with 10 bases of the junction left unmatched. CDR3 residues: CASSDGQGLRETQYF. DNA of the CDR3: TGTGCCAGCAGCGATGGACAGGGCCTTCGTGAGACCCAGTACTTC.

This chain links TRBV6-6 with TRBJ1-1; maybe TRBD1 (5 bases). Trimming shortened V by 7 bases and J by 0 bases, and 12 bases separated the two germline ends. Germline CDR1 reads MNHNY; CDR2 reads SVGAGI (reference sequence). The CDR3 is 14 amino acids. CDR3 nucleotides: TGTGCCAGCACCAGCGCAGGGCTGAACACTGAAGCTTTCTTT. Its protein product is CASTSAGLNTEAFF.

The chain couples TRBV5-1 to TRBJ2-2; tentative D call: TRBD1 (6 bases). Germline loops: CDR1 SGHRS, CDR2 YFSETQ. The CDR3 runs to 17 residues. The V end lost 4 bases, the J end lost 4 bases, and 20 bases lay between the germline ends. The CDR3 sequence is CASSAPTGFSGTGELFF. The CDR3 DNA is TGCGCCAGCAGCGCTCCTACAGGGTTCAGTGGCACCGGGGAGCTGTTTTTT.

The chain uses TRBV6-1 and TRBJ2-7; a possible D gene is TRBD2 (6 bases). Germline V gene data show CDR1 as MNHNS and CDR2 as SASEGT. The V and J ends lost 6 bases and 5 bases respectively, with 11 bases between them. This CDR3 is 12 amino acids long. The CDR3 region is CASSRGGDEQYF. The CDR3 nucleotides read TGTGCCAGCAGCCGGGGCGGGGACGAGCAGTACTTC.

This sequence joins TRBV28 and TRBJ2-7; 9 bases align to TRBD1. Per germline, CDR1 MDHEN and CDR2 SYDVKM. V lost 1 base, J lost 0 bases, and 4 bases stayed unmatched. The CDR3 runs to 16 residues. The CDR3 reads CASSLSGTGSSYEQYV. CDR3 coding DNA: TGTGCCAGCAGTTTATCCGGGACAGGGAGCTCCTACGAGCAGTACGTC.

The V gene is TRBV5-1, the J gene TRBJ1-2, with TRBD1 matching 9 bases. Germline V lookup: CDR1 SGHRS, CDR2 YFSETQ. Trimming took 0 bases from V and 8 from J; bases not matched to a gene: 2. The CDR3 loop spans 13 amino acids. The CDR3 nucleotides read TGCGCCAGCAGCTTGGGACAGGGGGGCGGCTACACCTTC. It translates to CASSLGQGGGYTF. Full variable domain (rest looked up from reference TRBV5-1 and TRBJ1-2): KAGVTQTPRYLIKTRGQQVTLSCSPISGHRSVSWYQQTPGQGLQFLFEYFSETQRNKGNFPGRFSGRQFSNSRSEMNVSTLELGDSALYLCASSLGQGGGYTFGSGTRLTVV.

The chain combines TRBV14 with TRBJ1-1; maybe TRBD1 (6 bases). Germline assignment: CDR1 SGHDN and CDR2 FVKESK. The CDR3 is 14 amino acids. V lost 1 base and J lost 6, with 12 bases in between. The chain's CDR3 is CASSQVAGVPEAFF. CDR3 DNA: TGTGCCAGCAGCCAAGTCGCAGGGGTACCTGAAGCTTTCTTT.

As DNA, the CDR3 is TGTGCCACCAGCAGAGGCGATGAACAGACCCAGTACTTC. Translation: CATSRGDEQTQYF. The genes are TRBV15 and TRBJ2-5; D uncertain. V was cut by 1 base and J by 6 bases, with 9 bases left in between. The CDR3 has 13 residues. Germline V CDR1 and CDR2: LNHNV, YYDKDF (reference sequence).

The chain recombines TRBV19 with TRBJ1-5; possibly TRBD1 for D (6 bases). This CDR3 has 16 amino acids. Deletions cut 4 bases from V and 0 bases from J, with 13 bases between. From germline, CDR1 is LNHDA and CDR2 SQIVND (reference sequence). The CDR3 loop is CASSREGGLSNQPQHF. The CDR3 DNA reads TGTGCCAGTAGTAGGGAGGGGGGGCTTAGCAATCAGCCCCAGCATTTT.

The V gene is TRBV19, the J gene TRBJ2-1; 8 bases align to TRBD1. The CDR3 runs to 16 residues. V was clipped by 5 bases and J by 0 bases; unmatched bases: 6. CDR1 is LNHDA and CDR2 is SQIVND in the germline V gene (reference sequence). The CDR3 protein is CASSLGTGNSYNEQFF. The CDR3 coding sequence is TGTGCCAGTAGTCTGGGGACAGGCAACTCCTACAATGAGCAGTTCTTC.

The CDR3 is CAISESGLGGGTEAFF. The CDR3 coding sequence is TGTGCCATCAGTGAGTCGGGGTTAGGGGGGGGCACTGAAGCTTTCTTT. The genes are TRBV10-3 and TRBJ1-1; TRBD1 is a possible D gene (6 bases). CDR1 and CDR2 from the germline V gene are ENHRY and SYGVKD. The CDR3 spans 16 residues. V was trimmed by 0 bases and J by 4 bases, leaving 15 bases between them.

The rearrangement joins TRBV6-6 to TRBJ1-1, with D possibly matching TRBD1 (5 bases). CDR3 size: 14 residues. The germline gives CDR1 MNHNY, CDR2 SVGAGI (reference sequence). V gave up 7 bases and J gave up 0 bases, with 12 bases separating them. CDR3 loop: CASNQGAMNTEAFF. The CDR3 DNA sequence: TGTGCCAGCAATCAAGGGGCGATGAACACTGAAGCTTTCTTT.

The chain combines TRBV18 with TRBJ2-1, with 7 bases matching TRBD2. Trimming took 3 bases from V and 5 from J; bases not matched to a gene: 7. Germline CDR1 is KGHSH and CDR2 is LQKENI. The CDR3 runs to 15 residues. The CDR3 DNA reads as TGTGCCAGCTCACCGGGAGCGGGGTCTGACAATGAGCAGTTCTTC. This encodes CASSPGAGSDNEQFF. The variable domain in full, with the rest retrieved from reference TRBV18 and TRBJ2-1, is NAGVMQNPRHLVRRRGQEARLRCSPMKGHSHVYWYRQLPEEGLKFMVYLQKENIIDESGMPKERFSAEFPKEGPSILRIQQVVRGDSAAYFCASSPGAGSDNEQFFGPGTRLTVL.

The V gene is TRBV28, the J gene TRBJ1-1, with no clear D. The CDR3 runs to 14 residues. V was shortened by 10 bases and J by 5 bases, with 20 bases between the two germline ends. CDR1 is MDHEN and CDR2 is SYDVKM in the germline V gene. CDR3 sequence reads: CATKGREGWTEAFF. CDR3 in DNA: TGTGCCACCAAGGGAAGGGAGGGATGGACTGAAGCTTTCTTT.

The V call is TRBV4-1, the J call TRBJ1-5; perhaps TRBD1 as D (5 bases). CDR3 length: 14 amino acids. V was shortened by 5 bases and J by 7 bases, with 15 bases between the two germline ends. Per the germline V gene, CDR1 is MGHRA and CDR2 is YSYEKL. DNA for the CDR3: TGCGCCAGCAGCTTGCGTCAGGGAACACAGCCCCAGCATTTT. This translates into CASSLRQGTQPQHF.

This chain joins TRBV15 and TRBJ2-7, with D maybe TRBD1 (5 bases). The CDR3 contains 15 residues. The germline V gene has CDR1 LNHNV and CDR2 YYDKDF (reference sequence). The V end was cut by 0 bases, the J end by 6 bases, with 15 bases between. CDR3 DNA: TGTGCCACCAGCAGAGATGGGGCAGGCGCTACCGAGCAGTACTTC. This sequence encodes CATSRDGAGATEQYF.

This rearrangement joins TRBV11-3 to TRBJ2-1; 9 bases are a match to TRBD2. With V trimmed by 1 base and J by 9 bases, 4 bases remained unmatched. The germline gives CDR1 SGHNT, CDR2 YENEEA. The CDR3 length is 14 residues. CDR3 bases: TGTGCCAGCAGCTTAGGCGGGGGGGCCGGTGAGCAGTTCTTC. It encodes CASSLGGGAGEQFF.

The chain couples TRBV19 to TRBJ1-1, with D perhaps matching TRBD1 (6 bases). CDR3 length: 14 amino acids. Germline assignment: CDR1 LNHDA and CDR2 SQIVND (reference sequence). Trimming pared 5 bases from V and 2 bases from J, leaving 12 bases between. The CDR3 spells CASSLRGGNTEAFF. Here the CDR3 DNA reads TGTGCCAGTAGTCTAAGGGGGGGAAACACTGAAGCTTTCTTT. Combining the CDR3 with reference TRBV19 and TRBJ1-1 gives the whole variable domain DGGITQSPKYLFRKEGQNVTLSCEQNLNHDAMYWYRQDPGQGLRLIYYSQIVNDFQKGDIAEGYSVSREKKESFPLTVTSAQKNPTAFYLCASSLRGGNTEAFFGQGTRLTVV.